The present TCR beta chain was sequenced within a study of T cells in Graves' hyperthyroidism and ophthalmopathy. Study as a whole: Peripheral blood was drawn at first diagnosis, prior to all treatment. Study-level findings and limits: Most clonotypes expanded in thyroid above 0.001 were likewise present in blood. Ophthalmopathy was separated from stable hyperthyroidism by a 13 V-J model.

Amplified TCR beta CDR3 regions derived from RNA transcripts. The TCR CDR3 was amplified in a first-round RT-PCR using the HTBI primer set. Using its own MiXCR run on the multiplex PCR reads, TCRdb lists one record per CDR3 protein. The sample lists hundreds of thousands of distinct CDR3 sequences, just under 20% occurring once. V lost 2 bases to trimming and J lost 3 bases; unmatched junction nucleotides: 11. This CDR3 comprises 18 residues. Germline V gene lookup returns CDR1 SGHRS and CDR2 YFSETQ. PBMCs were obtained from 9 to 10 ml fresh peripheral blood. In this sample, this clonotype turned up a few times. Its antigen is unidentified.

Sequenced sample: blood. The chain is built from TRBV5-1 and TRBJ2-3; 11 positions agree with TRBD1. The origin of this receptor is a man aged 40-49 years with Graves' ophthalmopathy. The DNA for the CDR3 is TGCGCCAGCAGCTTAATGGGCCCCAGGGACAGGGGGACAGATACGCAGTATTTT. It specifies CASSLMGPRDRGTDTQYF.